Listed below are T cell receptor beta chains from one sample, sequenced in a study of identical twins. TCRdb re-analysed the 5' RACE reads in MiXCR, keeping a single row per CDR3 protein. This table holds hundreds of thousands of distinct CDR3 sequences, around 8.8% found once. A further study also used this sample, focusing on yellow fever vaccine responses in identical twins.

Sequencing was performed on memory (CD45RO+) T cells sorted from blood. These TCRs come from a woman in her late teens or twenties in good health. The CDR3 runs from the conserved cysteine through the conserved F or W. A D gene is named only where the DNA matches it firmly. Clone size is shown for a subset of rows, as once, few, many or a class of expanded clone.

TRBV20-1	TRBD1	TRBJ2-4	-	13	TGCAGTAACCCCGGGACAGGTAGAAACATTCAGTACTTC	CSNPGTGRNIQYF
TRBV28	-	TRBJ1-1	few	14	TGTGCCAGCAGGCCGCGGATGACGAACACTGAAGCTTTCTTT	CASRPRMTNTEAFF
TRBV29-1	TRBD1	TRBJ1-3	many	13	TGCAGCGGGGAGGACAGGGCTGCAAACACCATATATTTT	CSGEDRAANTIYF
TRBV10-2	-	TRBJ2-3	-	17	TGCGCCAGCAGTGGGTCCGGTGGGGGATCGGGGACAGATACGCAGTATTTT	CASSGSGGGSGTDTQYF
TRBV28	-	TRBJ2-1	many	15	TGTGCCAGCAGTTTGAGGCTCCTTTCCTACAATGAGCAGTTCTTC	CASSLRLLSYNEQFF
TRBV7-6	TRBD1	TRBJ1-3	-	19	TGTGCCAGCAGCTTAATGTCGGGACAGGTCCCACCCGGGGGAAACACCATATATTTT	CASSLMSGQVPPGGNTIYF
TRBV7-2	-	TRBJ2-2	many	15	TGTGCCAGCAGCCGACAGGGAGGTGACACCGGGGAGCTGTTTTTT	CASSRQGGDTGELFF
TRBV24-1	TRBD2	TRBJ2-3	many	17	TGTGCCACCAGTGACCCTCCTGGGACTAGCGGGGGAGATACGCAGTATTTT	CATSDPPGTSGGDTQYF
TRBV11-2	-	TRBJ2-5	few	14	TGTGCCAGCAGCCCCTGGGGTTTACAAGAGACCCAGTACTTC	CASSPWGLQETQYF
TRBV5-5	-	TRBJ1-5	many	16	TGTGCCAGCAGCTTGGTGGCAGGACTTAGCAATCAGCCCCAGCATTTT	CASSLVAGLSNQPQHF
TRBV13	-	TRBJ2-1	few	14	TGTGCCAGCAGCTTACAGGCGGGGTACAATGAGCAGTTCTTC	CASSLQAGYNEQFF
TRBV11-2	TRBD2	TRBJ2-1	many	16	TGTGCCAGCAGCACCGCGGGACTAGCGGGAGGGCATGAGCAGTTCTTC	CASSTAGLAGGHEQFF
TRBV9	TRBD2	TRBJ2-2	few	18	TGTGCCAGCAGCCCCAGACTAGCGGGAGGCCTTCGCACCGGGGAGCTGTTTTTT	CASSPRLAGGLRTGELFF
TRBV10-2	TRBD2	TRBJ2-1	many	15	TGCGCCAGCAGTGAAACGGGAGGGCCCTACAATGAGCAGTTCTTC	CASSETGGPYNEQFF
TRBV3-1	-	TRBJ1-6	few	15	TGTGCCAGCAGCCAAGTGGCTAACCATAATTCACCCCTCCACTTT	CASSQVANHNSPLHF
TRBV10-3	TRBD2	TRBJ2-5	many	15	TGTGCCATCAGTGATAGGTCGGCGGGAGTAGAGACCCAGTACTTC	CAISDRSAGVETQYF
TRBV20-1	-	TRBJ2-3	-	17	TGCAGTGCTAGAGAAAAGGGGCCTTGGAGAGAGGGAGATACGCAGTATTTT	CSAREKGPWREGDTQYF
TRBV15	-	TRBJ1-1	once	15	TGTGCCACCCGCCCCATTGAGATCATGAACACTGAAGCTTTCTTT	CATRPIEIMNTEAFF
TRBV5-1	-	TRBJ1-1	many	16	TGCGCCAGCAGCCCGGGACATATCCCAGGGGACACTGAAGCTTTCTTT	CASSPGHIPGDTEAFF
TRBV10-3	-	TRBJ2-7	few	15	TGTGCCATCAGTGAAAGTTTGGCCCCTCTCTACGAGCAGTACTTC	CAISESLAPLYEQYF
TRBV20-1	-	TRBJ2-5	-	12	TGCAGTGCTAGGCGGCAGCAAGAGACCCAGTACTTC	CSARRQQETQYF
TRBV20-1	TRBD1	TRBJ2-3	few	13	TGCAGTGGGACAGGGGCAATCACAGATACGCAGTATTTT	CSGTGAITDTQYF
TRBV12-3/TRBV12-4	-	TRBJ2-5	many	13	TGTGCCAGCAGTTTCCCCACGCCGGAGACCCAGTACTTC	CASSFPTPETQYF
TRBV19	TRBD2	TRBJ2-7	few	13	TGTGCCAGTACATCGGAGCGGGGAAATGAGCAGTACTTC	CASTSERGNEQYF
TRBV9	-	TRBJ2-2	few	16	TGTGCCAGCAGCGGGGGGAGAGCCCCGGGCACCGGGGAGCTGTTTTTT	CASSGGRAPGTGELFF
TRBV11-2	-	TRBJ2-1	many	15	TGTGCCAGCAGCCTCCAAGGGTGGCGGAGCAATGAGCAGTTCTTC	CASSLQGWRSNEQFF
TRBV6-1	TRBD1	TRBJ2-3	few	18	TGTGCCAGCAGGATCCCCCGGACAGGTGGGGGTTCTTCAGATACGCAGTATTTT	CASRIPRTGGGSSDTQYF
TRBV15	TRBD2	TRBJ2-1	many	18	TGTGCCACCAGCAGAGCTAGCGGGGGGACCCCCTCCTACAATGAGCAGTTCTTC	CATSRASGGTPSYNEQFF
TRBV29-1	TRBD2	TRBJ2-7	many	17	TGCAGCGTTGTAGGGACTAGCGGGAGCAGCCTAATCTACGAGCAGTACTTC	CSVVGTSGSSLIYEQYF